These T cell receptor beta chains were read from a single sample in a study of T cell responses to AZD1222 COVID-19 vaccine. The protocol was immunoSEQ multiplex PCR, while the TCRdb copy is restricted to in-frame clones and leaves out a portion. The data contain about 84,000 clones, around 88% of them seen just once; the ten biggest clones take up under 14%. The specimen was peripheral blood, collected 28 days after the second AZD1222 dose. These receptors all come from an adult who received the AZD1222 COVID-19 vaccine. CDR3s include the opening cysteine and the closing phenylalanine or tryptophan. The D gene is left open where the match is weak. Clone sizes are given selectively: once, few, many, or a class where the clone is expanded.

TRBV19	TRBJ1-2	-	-	TGTGCCAGTACTCCCGGGCCTGCCTATGGCTACACCTTC	CASTPGPAYGYTF
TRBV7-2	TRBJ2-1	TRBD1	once	TGTGCCAGCAGCGCCCTACAGGGGTACAATGAGCAGTTCTTC	CASSALQGYNEQFF
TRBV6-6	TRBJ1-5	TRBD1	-	TGTGCCAGCAGTTACTCCCAGGGGGCCAATCAGCCCCAGCATTTT	CASSYSQGANQPQHF
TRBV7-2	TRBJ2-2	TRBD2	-	TGTGCCAGCAGCTTACGACTAGCGGGGTTGAACACCGGGGAGCTGTTTTTT	CASSLRLAGLNTGELFF
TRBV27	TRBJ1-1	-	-	TGTGCCAGCAGTTTATCGGGGTACACTGAAGCTTTCTTT	CASSLSGYTEAFF
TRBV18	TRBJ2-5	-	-	TGTGCCAGCTCACCAGATCGGACATACCAAGAGACCCAGTACTTC	CASSPDRTYQETQYF
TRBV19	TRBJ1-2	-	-	TGTGCCAGTAGTCCCTCCGGGCCCCAAATTGAGGCATATGGCTACACCTTC	CASSPSGPQIEAYGYTF
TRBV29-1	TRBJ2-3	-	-	TGCAGCGTCCCGGAACGGGGGGCTAGAGATACGCAGTATTTT	CSVPERGARDTQYF
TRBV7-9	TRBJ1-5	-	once	TGTGCCAGCAGCCGGGGGACCAATCAGCCCCAGCATTTT	CASSRGTNQPQHF
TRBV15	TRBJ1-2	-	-	TGTGCCACCAGCAGAGAAGGGGCCCTCTCCTATGGCTACACCTTC	CATSREGALSYGYTF
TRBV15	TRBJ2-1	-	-	TGTGCCACCAGCAGAGATCGGGGTTCCTACAATGAGCAGTTCTTC	CATSRDRGSYNEQFF
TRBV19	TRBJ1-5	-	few	TGTGCCAGCAAGTTTAGCAATCAGCCCCAGCATTTT	CASKFSNQPQHF
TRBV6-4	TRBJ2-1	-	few	TGTGCCAGCAGTGAGACCTGGGCAGGGGAGCAGTTCTTC	CASSETWAGEQFF
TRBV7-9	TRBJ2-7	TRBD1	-	TGTGCCAGCAGCTTTGTGACAGGGCACGAGCAGTACTTC	CASSFVTGHEQYF
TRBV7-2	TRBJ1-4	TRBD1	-	TGTGCCAGCAGCTTTTCCGGGACAGGACGTGAAAAACTGTTTTTT	CASSFSGTGREKLFF
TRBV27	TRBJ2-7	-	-	TGTGCCAGCAGTTTAGATTGGGGCAGGGGTCTTAAGTACTTC	CASSLDWGRGLKYF
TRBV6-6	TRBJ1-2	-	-	TGTGCCAGCAGTGAAAGGTCTGGCTACACCTTC	CASSERSGYTF
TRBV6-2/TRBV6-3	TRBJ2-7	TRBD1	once	TGTGCCAGCAGCCACAGGGGACCCTACGAGCAGTACTTC	CASSHRGPYEQYF
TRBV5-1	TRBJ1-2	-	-	TGCGCCAGCAGCTTGGAACAGGACTATGGCTACACCTTC	CASSLEQDYGYTF
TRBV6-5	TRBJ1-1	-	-	TGTGCCAGCAGTCCGGCTTTTGAGGCAAGCACTGAAGCTTTCTTT	CASSPAFEASTEAFF
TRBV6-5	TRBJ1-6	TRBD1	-	TGTGCCAGCAGTCATGGACAGGCCGGTAGTTCACCCCTCCACTTT	CASSHGQAGSSPLHF
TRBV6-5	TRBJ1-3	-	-	TGTGCCAGCAGAGGTGCTTCTGGAAACACCATATATTTT	CASRGASGNTIYF
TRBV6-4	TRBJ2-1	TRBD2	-	TGTGCCAGCAGGGATAGCGGGGGGGCCTACAATGAGCAGTTCTTC	CASRDSGGAYNEQFF
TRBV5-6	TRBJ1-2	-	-	TGTGCCAGCAGCTTGGTCGGTACGGGGCCCTATGGCTACACCTTC	CASSLVGTGPYGYTF
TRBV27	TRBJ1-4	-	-	TGTGCCAGCAGTCCGGCTCATCCTGAAAAACTGTTTTTT	CASSPAHPEKLFF
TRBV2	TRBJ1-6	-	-	TGTGCCAGCAGTGATCTGGCACGAGGATTGGGTTCACCCCTCCACTTT	CASSDLARGLGSPLHF
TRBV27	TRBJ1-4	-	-	TGTGCCAGCAGTCCCCGAGTGAATTGGCAGGTTCAGGCAACTAATGAAAAACTGTTTTTT	CASSPRVNWQVQATNEKLFF
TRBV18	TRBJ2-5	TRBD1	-	TGTGCCAGCTCACCGGCTTCAGAACAGGGGTGGGAGACCCAGTACTTC	CASSPASEQGWETQYF
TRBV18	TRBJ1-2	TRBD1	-	TGTGCCAGCTCACCATCCCGACAGGGCAGCCCCTATGGCTACACCTTC	CASSPSRQGSPYGYTF
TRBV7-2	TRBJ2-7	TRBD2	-	TGTGCCAGCAGCCACCCCGGGGGGGCCTACGAGCAGTACTTC	CASSHPGGAYEQYF
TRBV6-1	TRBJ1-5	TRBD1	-	TGTGCCAGCAGAGAATATACAGGGGCAACCAATCAGCCCCAGCATTTT	CASREYTGATNQPQHF
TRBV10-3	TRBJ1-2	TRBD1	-	TGTGCCATCAGTGAGGGACAGGGGGGCGGCTACACCTTC	CAISEGQGGGYTF
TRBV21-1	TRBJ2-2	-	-	TGTGCCAGCAGCAAAGTTTTTCAGGGGCCGGACACCGGGGAGCTGTTTTTT	CASSKVFQGPDTGELFF
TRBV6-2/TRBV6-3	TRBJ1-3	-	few	TGTGCCAGCAGTTCACCCGGGGTGGGGGGAAGAGGTTCTGGAAACACCATATATTTT	CASSSPGVGGRGSGNTIYF
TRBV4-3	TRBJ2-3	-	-	TGCGCCAGCAGCCAAGGATCCGGGGATACGCAGTATTTT	CASSQGSGDTQYF
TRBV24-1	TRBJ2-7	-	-	TGTGCCACCAGTGATTCAGGACATCTATACGAGCAGTACTTC	CATSDSGHLYEQYF